This section outlines one TCR beta chain sequence together with its context. From germline, CDR1 is KGHSH and CDR2 LQKENI. The CDR3 spans 16 residues. V was clipped by 2 bases and J by 4 bases; unmatched bases: 7. The data were obtained in a study of cytomegalovirus exposure and HLA in healthy donors. The PCR ran on 60 Vbeta and 13 Jbeta primers. In the study's own analysis: Approximately 86 million unique TCR beta chains, roughly 11 million shared, were counted in a later analysis. The assay was immunoSEQ multiplex PCR, and TCRdb's table has in-frame clones only and misses some. V and J calls and clone size are as listed in that table; D and trimming were resolved from the DNA. The table lists about 98,000 clones, approximately 80% of them singletons.

The specimen sequenced was PBMCs. The receptor was derived from a male donor in good health and CMV-seropositive. J is TRBJ2-5 and V is TRBV18, with TRBD2 matching 10 bases. CDR3 sequence reads: CASSPKLAGVGETQYF. CDR3 sequence (DNA): TGTGCCAGCTCACCAAAGCTAGCGGGAGTAGGAGAGACCCAGTACTTC.